This T cell receptor beta chain was recorded in a study of cytomegalovirus exposure and HLA in healthy donors. Study-level points and caveats: Later analysis found that TCR beta chains associated with HLA were more clonally expanded than other, equally common chains. In a later analysis, the majority of CMV-associated beta chains seemingly showed HLA restriction. With high specificity and sensitivity, the classifier reportedly diagnosed cytomegalovirus status.

About this clone: The antigen is undetermined. A junction end diverges from the germline sequence, so it may reflect a read error.

In germline, CDR1 is GTSNPN, CDR2 SVGIG (reference sequence). The CDR3 has 18 amino acids. PCR amplification relied on 60 Vbeta primers (plus 13 Jbeta primers). Using immunoSEQ multiplex PCR, the repertoire was profiled, and TCRdb retains in-frame clones only, with some absent. Its table lists tens of thousands of clones. The source is a man under 40 in good health and CMV-seropositive. This chain uses TRBV30 with TRBJ2-7; 10 bases fit TRBD1. Sequences were obtained from PBMCs. Here the CDR3 DNA reads TGTGCCTCACTGGGACCGGGACAGGGGCGTGTGTATGCCCTTGACAAAATCTTC. This sequence encodes CASLGPGQGRVYALDKIF.